The 20 T cell receptor beta chains below come from one sample, sequenced in a study of cytomegalovirus exposure and HLA in healthy donors. PCR amplification relied on 60 Vbeta primers (plus 13 Jbeta primers). The protocol was immunoSEQ multiplex PCR, while the TCRdb copy is restricted to in-frame clones and leaves out a portion. The profile shows about 130,000 clones, approximately 84% of them singletons. Input material: PBMCs. The receptors here all came from a woman in her 40s in good health and CMV-seronegative.

The sample holds a few counts of this clone. V is TRBV6-1 and J is TRBJ2-4; D might be TRBD1 (6 bases). This CDR3 spans 16 amino acids. CDR1 is MNHNS and CDR2 is SASEGT in the germline V gene. V was cut by 4 bases and J by 6 bases, with 19 bases left in between. The chain's CDR3 is CASSGKQGAVGNIQYF. In nucleotides, the CDR3 is TGTGCCAGCAGTGGTAAACAGGGCGCAGTGGGAAACATTCAGTACTTC.

This chain connects TRBV7-8 to TRBJ1-6, with no clear D. CDR1 SGHVS and CDR2 FQNEAQ come from the germline V gene. Deletions cut 2 bases from V and 11 bases from J, with 10 bases between. CDR3 length: 13 residues. CDR3 sequence reads: CASSLIEQAPLHF. The CDR3 nucleotides read TGTGCCAGCAGCTTAATAGAGCAAGCACCCCTCCACTTT.

The chain recombines TRBV5-6 with TRBJ2-3, with D tentatively TRBD2 (7 bases). This CDR3 is 16 amino acids long. Deletions cut 0 bases from V and 0 bases from J, with 11 bases between. Germline values: CDR1 SGHDT, CDR2 YYEEEE. The CDR3 nucleotides are TGTGCCAGCAGCTTGGCGGCGGGGGCTAGCACAGATACGCAGTATTTT. Amino acids: CASSLAAGASTDTQYF.

The rearrangement links TRBV29-1 to TRBJ2-2, with 7 nucleotides matching TRBD1. Trimming took 4 bases from V and 4 from J; bases not matched to a gene: 3. Germline values: CDR1 SQVTM, CDR2 ANQGSEA. The CDR3 has 13 residues. This CDR3 is CSVGDSRTGELFF. Written as DNA, the CDR3 is TGCAGCGTTGGGGACAGTCGCACCGGGGAGCTGTTTTTT.

DNA of the CDR3: TGTGCCAGCAGCGGCGCACAGGGGGCCAGTGGCTACACCTTC. Its protein product is CASSGAQGASGYTF. This chain joins TRBV6-1 and TRBJ1-2; 9 bases map to TRBD1. The germline V gene encodes CDR1 MNHNS and CDR2 SASEGT. V was clipped by 6 bases and J by 7 bases; unmatched bases: 9. There are 14 residues in the CDR3.

The chain carries TRBV9 and TRBJ2-7; maybe TRBD2 (6 bases). The CDR3 covers 14 residues. Trimming cost V 0 bases and J 4 bases, with 11 bases left between them. Germline CDR1 and CDR2: SGDLS and YYNGEE. CDR3 in amino acids: CASSVDGRGYEQYF. DNA for the CDR3: TGTGCCAGCAGCGTAGACGGGAGAGGGTACGAGCAGTACTTC.

This clone was observed a single time. The V call is TRBV5-4, the J call TRBJ2-3; possible D gene TRBD2, 6 bases. The CDR3 covers 15 residues. Between the trimmed V and J ends, which lost 6 bases and 0 bases, there was a span of 14 bases. The V gene's germline CDR1 is SGHNT and CDR2 YYREEE (reference sequence). CDR3 in amino acids: CASTLAGGSTDTQYF. The CDR3 nucleotides are TGTGCCAGCACCCTTGCTGGGGGGAGCACAGATACGCAGTATTTT.

The chain links TRBV10-1 to TRBJ2-7; TRBD1 agrees at 9 bases. Germline loops: CDR1 WNHNN, CDR2 SYGVQD (reference sequence). V was pared by 4 bases and J by 2 bases, with 9 bases of the junction left unmatched. This CDR3 is 16 amino acids long. This chain's CDR3 is CASSGEGQGGPYEQYF. Written as DNA, the CDR3 is TGCGCCAGCAGTGGGGAGGGACAGGGCGGACCCTACGAGCAGTACTTC.

The chain carries TRBV19 and TRBJ1-2; 8 bases line up with TRBD1. With 3 bases clipped from V and 2 bases from J, the junction kept 11 bases outside the gene matches. This CDR3 contains 17 residues. Germline CDR1 LNHDA, CDR2 SQIVND (reference sequence). The DNA for the CDR3 is TGTGCCAGTAGTATCCCGCCAGGGGGCTCAGAAAACTATGGCTACACCTTC. Translating it yields CASSIPPGGSENYGYTF. Full variable domain (rest looked up from reference TRBV19 and TRBJ1-2): DGGITQSPKYLFRKEGQNVTLSCEQNLNHDAMYWYRQDPGQGLRLIYYSQIVNDFQKGDIAEGYSVSREKKESFPLTVTSAQKNPTAFYLCASSIPPGGSENYGYTFGSGTRLTVV.

This chain connects TRBV11-2 to TRBJ1-5; the D is unclear. From germline, CDR1 is SGHAT and CDR2 FQNNGV. Trimming stripped 1 base from V and 6 bases from J, with 10 bases between. CDR3 size: 14 residues. The CDR3 spells CASSLGGNSQPQHF. The CDR3 DNA reads TGTGCCAGCAGCTTAGGAGGGAACTCTCAGCCCCAGCATTTT.

The chain employs TRBV28 and TRBJ2-7; D is possibly TRBD1 (5 bases). The germline V and J ends were trimmed by 3 bases and 2 bases, with 14 bases remaining between them. Looked up from germline, CDR1 is MDHEN and CDR2 is SYDVKM. The CDR3 spans 15 residues. CDR3 in DNA: TGTGCCAGCAGTTTGGGGTCAGGGCTACCCTACGAGCAGTACTTC. Protein: CASSLGSGLPYEQYF.

This chain links TRBV6-6 with TRBJ2-3; maybe TRBD1 (5 bases). The CDR3 length is 13 residues. Germline V lookup: CDR1 MNHNY, CDR2 SVGAGI (reference sequence). V lost 8 bases to trimming and J lost 3 bases, with 12 bases between them. This CDR3 is CASVGQGTDTQYF. The CDR3, as DNA: TGTGCCAGCGTGGGGCAGGGAACAGATACGCAGTATTTT.

V usage is TRBV19 and J usage is TRBJ1-2, with 9 bases aligning to TRBD1. The CDR3 totals 14 residues. Germline CDR1 reads LNHDA; CDR2 reads SQIVND (reference sequence). Trimming cost V 3 bases and J 7 bases; bases outside gene matches: 6. The CDR3 sequence is CASSIQGQGSGYTF. The CDR3, as DNA: TGTGCCAGTAGTATCCAGGGACAGGGATCTGGCTACACCTTC.

The rearrangement joins TRBV15 to TRBJ1-1, with a tentative D call TRBD1 (5 bases). Trimming shortened V by 5 bases and J by 0 bases, and 25 bases separated the two germline ends. The germline CDR1 and CDR2 sequences are LNHNV and YYDKDF (reference sequence). This CDR3 region has 19 residues. The CDR3 DNA sequence: TGTGCCACCAGCGGAGGCTATACAGGTACCCCCCTTATGAACACTGAAGCTTTCTTT. Translated: CATSGGYTGTPLMNTEAFF.

This sequence joins TRBV4-1 and TRBJ2-5; 8 bases map to TRBD2. The germline V gene encodes CDR1 MGHRA and CDR2 YSYEKL. This CDR3 comprises 15 residues. Losses at the gene ends were 4 bases for V and 4 bases for J; bases not matched to a gene: 8. CDR3 protein: CASSRREGGAETQYF. In nucleotides, the CDR3 is TGCGCCAGCAGCCGACGGGAGGGGGGCGCAGAGACCCAGTACTTC.

The chain joins TRBV30 to TRBJ2-1; TRBD2 aligns across 7 bases. Unmatched junction bases numbered 14, after V lost 5 bases and J lost 4 bases. The CDR3 has 16 residues. Germline V gene lookup returns CDR1 GTSNPN and CDR2 SVGIG (reference sequence). DNA of the CDR3: TGTGCCTGGGATTTCGGGTCGGGACTATCTTACAATGAGCAGTTCTTC. It translates to CAWDFGSGLSYNEQFF.

The chain links TRBV25-1 to TRBJ2-1, with 11 bases identical to TRBD2. The CDR3 extends over 18 amino acids. The V segment lost 1 base and the J segment 7 bases; nucleotides outside the gene matches: 12. Germline V lookup: CDR1 MGHDK, CDR2 SYGVNS. The CDR3 protein is CASSESALAGGPGNEQFF. In DNA form, the CDR3 reads TGTGCCAGCAGTGAATCCGCGCTAGCGGGAGGCCCAGGAAATGAGCAGTTCTTC.

This clone was seen just once. The chain joins TRBV2 to TRBJ1-5; 10 nucleotides line up with TRBD1. The trim removed 6 bases at V and 4 bases at J, leaving 6 bases unmatched. There are 15 residues in the CDR3. Germline V gene lookup returns CDR1 SNHLY and CDR2 FYNNEI. The CDR3 bases are TGTGCCAGCAGCGTAGACAGGGGGCAGAATCAGCCCCAGCATTTT. It is translated as CASSVDRGQNQPQHF.

The chain combines TRBV29-1 with TRBJ1-1; TRBD1 matches at 8 bases. From germline, CDR1 is SQVTM and CDR2 ANQGSEA. This CDR3 is built from 14 residues. V lost 0 bases to trimming and J lost 5 bases; unmatched junction nucleotides: 5. Here the CDR3 reads CSVEDPRGHTEAFF. The CDR3 DNA reads as TGCAGCGTTGAAGATCCCAGGGGGCATACTGAAGCTTTCTTT.

The V and J genes are TRBV28 and TRBJ1-1; D is uncertain. V was trimmed by 3 bases and J by 1 base, leaving 9 bases between them. Germline V gene lookup returns CDR1 MDHEN and CDR2 SYDVKM. The CDR3 contains 14 residues. This chain's CDR3 is CASSLTRRNTEAFF. In nucleotides, the CDR3 is TGTGCCAGCAGTTTGACACGTCGGAACACTGAAGCTTTCTTT.